This T cell receptor beta chain was obtained from a study of a mutant IDH1 vaccine in newly diagnosed glioma. Study at large: Vaccine dosing followed radiotherapy by 4-6 weeks, or accompanied temozolomide cycles.

The sample's time point: week 35, safety follow-up. The study gave 300 ug of mutant IDH1 20-mer peptide per vaccine dose, with topical imiquimod. Eight vaccinations were given in weeks 1, 3, 5, 7, 11, 15, 19 and 23. TCRdb's copy holds only in-frame clones and misses some; the assay was immunoSEQ multiplex PCR. In the table there are about 31,000 clones, around four fifths of which are singletons. Worth noting for this clone: The antigen remains undetermined.

After removal of 5 bases from V and 5 bases from J, the junction contained 3 bases not matched to a gene. The V gene's germline CDR1 is MNHEY and CDR2 SVGAGI. The CDR3 extends over 13 amino acids. This TCR was recovered from a middle-aged woman with glioma. The chain uses TRBV6-5 and TRBJ1-1; 9 bases are shared with TRBD1. The sequences come from PBMCs, collected from a glioma patient whose treatment included an IDH1 peptide vaccine. CDR3 bases: TGTGCCAGCAGTCAGACAGGGGGGACTGAAGCTTTCTTT. Its protein is CASSQTGGTEAFF.